A selection of T cell receptor beta chains follows, all from one sample in a study of T cell changes during pregnancy in multiple sclerosis. Clones were sequenced by immunoSEQ multiplex PCR, and TCRdb holds only the in-frame ones, with some missing. The table lists more than 35,000 clones, 90% of them singletons. The input for sequencing was CD4+ T cells from peripheral blood mononuclear cells, taken in the first trimester of pregnancy. The origin of the receptors is a female donor in good health, enrolled as a control in a pregnancy study. The CDR3 runs from the conserved cysteine through the conserved F or W. D genes are given only for firm matches. The size entry is marked missing in some rows and otherwise reads once, few, many or a size class.

clone_size	j_call	v_call	d_call	cdr3_aa	cdr3_nt
-	TRBJ1-2	TRBV2	-	CASKYRDLNYGYTF	TGTGCCAGCAAGTACAGGGACCTTAACTATGGCTACACCTTC
once	TRBJ1-6	TRBV5-4	-	CASSLAGSSYNSPLHF	TGTGCCAGCAGCTTGGCGGGGAGCTCCTATAATTCACCCCTCCACTTT
-	TRBJ1-5	TRBV7-9	-	CASSFGNNQPQHF	TGTGCCAGCAGCTTCGGGAACAATCAGCCCCAGCATTTT
once	TRBJ1-1	TRBV27	TRBD1	CASSRRQGAPEAFF	TGTGCCAGCAGTCGCCGACAGGGGGCCCCTGAAGCTTTCTTT
-	TRBJ2-1	TRBV2	-	CASRKYAGNEQFF	TGTGCCAGCAGGAAGTATGCGGGCAATGAGCAGTTCTTC
-	TRBJ2-2	TRBV19	TRBD2	CASSIVGTSGGARSSGELFF	TGTGCCAGTAGTATAGTTGGGACTAGCGGGGGGGCCCGTTCATCCGGGGAGCTGTTTTTT
-	TRBJ1-6	TRBV7-2	-	CASSSWSSSPLHF	TGTGCCAGCAGCTCGTGGTCGAGTTCACCCCTCCACTTT
-	TRBJ2-2	TRBV4-3	-	CASSQAYLDRLTGELFF	TGCGCCAGCAGCCAAGCCTACCTAGACAGGCTCACCGGGGAGCTGTTTTTT
-	TRBJ2-2	TRBV15	-	CATSTRTAGELFF	TGTGCCACCAGCACTAGGACAGCCGGGGAGCTGTTTTTT
-	TRBJ2-2	TRBV2	TRBD1	CASKWIGTARPGELFF	TGTGCCAGCAAGTGGATCGGGACAGCCCGACCCGGGGAGCTGTTTTTT
-	TRBJ2-1	TRBV5-1	-	CASTASGSSYNEQFF	TGCGCCAGCACGGCCTCGGGGAGCTCCTACAATGAGCAGTTCTTC
few	TRBJ1-6	TRBV27	-	CASSARENYNSPLHF	TGTGCCAGCAGCGCCAGGGAAAACTATAATTCACCCCTCCACTTT
-	TRBJ2-7	TRBV30	TRBD2	CAWARTGGGEQYF	TGTGCCTGGGCCCGAACGGGAGGGGGCGAGCAGTACTTC
-	TRBJ2-1	TRBV4-2	TRBD2	CASSQERGLGTNEQFF	TGTGCCAGCAGCCAAGAGAGGGGACTAGGGACGAATGAGCAGTTCTTC
-	TRBJ2-7	TRBV18	TRBD1	CASSQVGTGQYEQYF	TGTGCCAGCTCACAAGTCGGGACAGGGCAATACGAGCAGTACTTC
-	TRBJ1-2	TRBV19	TRBD1	CASSIPARVDRPKDYGYTF	TGTGCCAGTAGTATACCAGCCAGGGTGGACAGGCCAAAGGACTATGGCTACACCTTC
-	TRBJ2-7	TRBV19	-	CASGPGFSYEQYF	TGTGCCAGTGGTCCGGGGTTTTCCTACGAGCAGTACTTC
-	TRBJ2-5	TRBV7-9	TRBD1	CASSPGQGDETQYF	TGTGCCAGCAGCCCGGGACAGGGCGACGAGACCCAGTACTTC
-	TRBJ2-5	TRBV9	TRBD2	CASSVAASGAGETQYF	TGTGCCAGCAGCGTAGCGGCTAGCGGGGCGGGGGAGACCCAGTACTTC
-	TRBJ2-6	TRBV7-2	-	CASSLFGRAGANVLTF	TGTGCCAGCAGCTTATTTGGCAGGGCTGGGGCCAACGTCCTGACTTTC
-	TRBJ1-2	TRBV2	-	CASSDLNYGYTF	TGTGCCAGCAGTGATTTAAACTATGGCTACACCTTC
-	TRBJ1-3	TRBV30	-	CAWRLAGNTIYF	TGTGCCTGGAGATTAGCTGGAAACACCATATATTTT
once	TRBJ1-3	TRBV7-2	TRBD1	CASSLVAGGSSGNTIYF	TGTGCCAGCAGCTTAGTGGCAGGGGGCAGCTCTGGAAACACCATATATTTT
-	TRBJ2-2	TRBV5-6	-	CASKDLSRDTGELFF	TGTGCCAGCAAAGACCTTAGCAGGGACACCGGGGAGCTGTTTTTT
-	TRBJ1-5	TRBV20-1	-	CSASSEQPQHF	TGCAGTGCTAGCTCGGAGCAGCCCCAGCATTTT
-	TRBJ2-7	TRBV7-2	TRBD1	CASSLGTGSLYEQYF	TGTGCCAGCAGCTTAGGGACAGGAAGCCTCTACGAGCAGTACTTC
-	TRBJ2-2	TRBV5-1	TRBD2	CASSLSGVKTGELFF	TGCGCCAGCAGCTTGAGCGGGGTTAAGACCGGGGAGCTGTTTTTT
-	TRBJ1-4	TRBV6-6	-	CASSYAEGGSKKLFF	TGTGCCAGCAGTTACGCGGAGGGTGGGTCAAAGAAACTGTTTTTT
-	TRBJ2-3	TRBV9	TRBD1	CASSTGQERNTQYF	TGTGCCAGCAGCACAGGACAGGAGCGAAATACGCAGTATTTT
-	TRBJ1-2	TRBV5-1	-	CASSLAEGGAGYTF	TGCGCCAGCAGCTTGGCCGAGGGAGGCGCGGGCTACACCTTC
-	TRBJ1-5	TRBV10-2	-	CASREGQVNQPQHF	TGCGCCAGCAGGGAGGGGCAAGTCAATCAGCCCCAGCATTTT
few	TRBJ1-6	TRBV9	-	CASSVAMGSSYNSPLHF	TGTGCCAGCAGCGTAGCTATGGGGAGCTCCTATAATTCACCCCTCCACTTT
-	TRBJ1-4	TRBV29-1	-	CSVRTDLEKLFF	TGCAGCGTTAGGACAGATCTTGAAAAACTGTTTTTT
-	TRBJ1-5	TRBV19	TRBD1	CASSTPGTGSNQPQHF	TGTGCCAGTAGTACCCCCGGGACAGGGAGCAATCAGCCCCAGCATTTT
-	TRBJ1-2	TRBV6-5	-	CASSSGAGGYTF	TGTGCCAGCAGTTCCGGGGCGGGGGGCTACACCTTC
-	TRBJ2-1	TRBV15	-	CATSRGGVENNEQFF	TGTGCCACCAGCAGAGGGGGGGTTGAGAACAATGAGCAGTTCTTC
-	TRBJ2-3	TRBV5-1	TRBD1	CASSLRQGGPTDTQYF	TGCGCCAGCAGCCTAAGACAGGGTGGGCCGACAGATACGCAGTATTTT
-	TRBJ2-7	TRBV5-6	-	CASSGWGAMGIYEQYF	TGTGCCAGCAGTGGGTGGGGCGCCATGGGCATCTACGAGCAGTACTTC
-	TRBJ2-5	TRBV7-2	-	CASSATAAQYF	TGTGCCAGCAGCGCAACGGCGGCCCAGTACTTC
once	TRBJ2-2	TRBV6-1	TRBD1	CASRFRDSVTGELFF	TGTGCCAGCAGGTTTCGGGACAGCGTTACCGGGGAGCTGTTTTTT
-	TRBJ2-2	TRBV2	-	CASSVRGTGELFF	TGTGCCAGCAGTGTACGCGGCACCGGGGAGCTGTTTTTT
-	TRBJ1-3	TRBV19	TRBD1	CATSMTGSGNTIYF	TGTGCCACCTCGATGACAGGGTCTGGAAACACCATATATTTT
-	TRBJ2-3	TRBV7-2	-	CASSRNTGSTDTQYF	TGTGCCAGCAGCCGTAACACGGGGAGCACAGATACGCAGTATTTT
-	TRBJ1-1	TRBV14	-	CASSVSRFSLNTEAFF	TGTGCCAGCAGCGTTAGCCGATTTAGTTTGAACACTGAAGCTTTCTTT
-	TRBJ2-2	TRBV9	TRBD1	CASSATGGSTGELFF	TGTGCCAGCAGCGCCACAGGGGGGAGCACCGGGGAGCTGTTTTTT
-	TRBJ1-2	TRBV27	TRBD1	CASRGTGAFNYGYTF	TGTGCCAGCAGGGGGACAGGCGCTTTCAACTATGGCTACACCTTC
-	TRBJ1-2	TRBV30	-	CAWSVGVRTLNTF	TGTGCCTGGAGTGTGGGAGTACGGACCCTCAACACCTTC